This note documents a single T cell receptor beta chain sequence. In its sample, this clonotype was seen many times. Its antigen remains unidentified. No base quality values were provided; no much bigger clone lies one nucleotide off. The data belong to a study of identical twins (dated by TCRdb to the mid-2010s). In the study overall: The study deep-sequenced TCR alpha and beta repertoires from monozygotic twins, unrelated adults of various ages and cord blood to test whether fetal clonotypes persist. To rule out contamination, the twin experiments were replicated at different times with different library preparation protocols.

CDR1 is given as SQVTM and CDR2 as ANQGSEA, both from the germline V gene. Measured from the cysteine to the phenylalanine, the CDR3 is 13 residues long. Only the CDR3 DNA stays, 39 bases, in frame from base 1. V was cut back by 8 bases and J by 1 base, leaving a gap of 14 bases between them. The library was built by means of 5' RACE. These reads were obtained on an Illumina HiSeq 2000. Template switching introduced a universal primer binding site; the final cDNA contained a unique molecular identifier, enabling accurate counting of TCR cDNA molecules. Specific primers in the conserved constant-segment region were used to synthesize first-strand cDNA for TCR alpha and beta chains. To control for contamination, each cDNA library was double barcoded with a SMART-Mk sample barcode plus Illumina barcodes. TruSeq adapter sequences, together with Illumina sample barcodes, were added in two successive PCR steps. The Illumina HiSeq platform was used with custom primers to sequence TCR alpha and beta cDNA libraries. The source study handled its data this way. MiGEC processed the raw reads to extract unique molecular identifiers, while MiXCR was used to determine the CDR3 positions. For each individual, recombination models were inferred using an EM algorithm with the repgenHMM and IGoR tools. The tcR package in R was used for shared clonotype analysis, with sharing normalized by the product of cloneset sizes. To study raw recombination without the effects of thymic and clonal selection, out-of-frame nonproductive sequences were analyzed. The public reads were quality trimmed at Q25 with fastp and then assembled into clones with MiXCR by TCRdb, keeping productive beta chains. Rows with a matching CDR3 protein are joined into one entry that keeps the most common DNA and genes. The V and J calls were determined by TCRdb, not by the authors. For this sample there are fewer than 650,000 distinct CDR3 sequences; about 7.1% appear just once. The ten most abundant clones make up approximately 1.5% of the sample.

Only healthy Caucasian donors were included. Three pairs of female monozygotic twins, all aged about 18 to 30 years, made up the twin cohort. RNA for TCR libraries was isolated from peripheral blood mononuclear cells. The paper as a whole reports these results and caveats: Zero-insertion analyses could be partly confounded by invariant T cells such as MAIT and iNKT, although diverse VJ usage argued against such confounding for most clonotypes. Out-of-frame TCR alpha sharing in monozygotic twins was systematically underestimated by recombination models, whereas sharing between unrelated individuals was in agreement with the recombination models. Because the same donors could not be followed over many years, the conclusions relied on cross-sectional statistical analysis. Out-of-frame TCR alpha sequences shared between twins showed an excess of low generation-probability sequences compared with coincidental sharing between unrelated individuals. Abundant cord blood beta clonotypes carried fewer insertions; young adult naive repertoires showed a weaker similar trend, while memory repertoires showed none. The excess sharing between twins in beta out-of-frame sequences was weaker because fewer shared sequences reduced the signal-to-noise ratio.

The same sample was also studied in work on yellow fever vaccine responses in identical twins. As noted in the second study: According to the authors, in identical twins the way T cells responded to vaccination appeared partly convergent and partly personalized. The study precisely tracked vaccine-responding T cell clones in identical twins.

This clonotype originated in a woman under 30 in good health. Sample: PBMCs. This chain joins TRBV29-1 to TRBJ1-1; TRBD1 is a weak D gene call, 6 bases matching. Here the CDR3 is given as CSFSTGPNTEAFF. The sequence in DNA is TGCAGCTTCTCGACAGGCCCGAACACTGAAGCTTTCTTT.